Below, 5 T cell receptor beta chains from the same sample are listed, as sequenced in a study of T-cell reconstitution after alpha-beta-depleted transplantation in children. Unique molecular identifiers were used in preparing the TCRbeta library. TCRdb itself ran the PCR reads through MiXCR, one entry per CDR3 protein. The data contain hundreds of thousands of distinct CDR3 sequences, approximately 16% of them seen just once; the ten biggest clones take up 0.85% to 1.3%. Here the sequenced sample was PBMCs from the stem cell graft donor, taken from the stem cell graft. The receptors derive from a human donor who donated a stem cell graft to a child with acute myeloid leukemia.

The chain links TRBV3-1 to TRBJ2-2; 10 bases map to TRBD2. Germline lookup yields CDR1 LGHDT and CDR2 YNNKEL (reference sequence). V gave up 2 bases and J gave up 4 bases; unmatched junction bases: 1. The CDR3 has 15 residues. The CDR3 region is CASSQRLAGTGELFF. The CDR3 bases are TGTGCCAGCAGCCAAAGACTAGCGGGCACCGGGGAGCTGTTTTTT.

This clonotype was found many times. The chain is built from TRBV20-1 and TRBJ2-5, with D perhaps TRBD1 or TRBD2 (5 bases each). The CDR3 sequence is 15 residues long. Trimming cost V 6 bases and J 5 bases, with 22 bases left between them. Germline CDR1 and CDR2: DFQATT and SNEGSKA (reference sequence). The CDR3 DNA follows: TGCAGTGCCACGAACCGGTGGTCTGAGGGGGAGACCCAGTACTTC. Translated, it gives CSATNRWSEGETQYF.

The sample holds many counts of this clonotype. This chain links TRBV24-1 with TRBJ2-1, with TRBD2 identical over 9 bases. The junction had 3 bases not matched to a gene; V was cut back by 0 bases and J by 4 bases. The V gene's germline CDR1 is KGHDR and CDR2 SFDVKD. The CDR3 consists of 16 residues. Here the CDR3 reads CATSDLPSGGYNEQFF. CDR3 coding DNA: TGTGCCACCAGTGATTTGCCCAGCGGGGGGTACAATGAGCAGTTCTTC.

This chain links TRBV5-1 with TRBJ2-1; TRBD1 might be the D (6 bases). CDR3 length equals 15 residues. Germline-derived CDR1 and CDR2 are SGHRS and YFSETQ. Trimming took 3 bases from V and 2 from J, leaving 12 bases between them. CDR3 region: CASSYDGTTYNEQFF. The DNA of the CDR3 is TGCGCCAGCAGCTACGACGGGACAACCTACAATGAGCAGTTCTTC.

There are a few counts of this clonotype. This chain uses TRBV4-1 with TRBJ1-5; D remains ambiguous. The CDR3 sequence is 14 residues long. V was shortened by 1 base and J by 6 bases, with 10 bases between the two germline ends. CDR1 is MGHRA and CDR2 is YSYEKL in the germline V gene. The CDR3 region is CASSQGRDPQPQHF. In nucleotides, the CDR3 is TGCGCCAGCAGCCAAGGAAGGGATCCTCAGCCCCAGCATTTT.